The clone carrying this T cell receptor beta chain has a handful of counts. No antigen is known for it. V lost 0 bases to trimming and J lost 0 bases, with 11 bases between them. CDR1 is DFQATT, CDR2 SNEGSKA, per germline (reference sequence). The CDR3 loop spans 15 amino acids. The data were obtained in a study of T cell repertoires in cytomegalovirus infection. Study as a whole: Shared public TCR beta signatures pointed to both CMV infection and a matching HLA type.

TCRdb used MiXCR to reprocess the reads, holding one entry per CDR3 protein. The sample includes roughly 630,000 distinct CDR3 sequences, 24% of them seen just once. Study-wide results and limits: HLA-C-restricted CMV clonotypes gave the most frequent clonotype in two of eight donors. Pooled public TCR beta family frequency picked out CMV carriers with the relevant HLA.

The chain is built from TRBV20-1 and TRBJ1-1, with D uncertain. The sequence derives from a human donor in good health (CMV status not recorded). Some clones in this sample may be carry-over from other donors' samples. The sample was CD8+ T cells from PBMCs. The CDR3 bases are TGCAGTGCTAGAGATAGGGCAGCTCTGAACACTGAAGCTTTCTTT. Translation gives CSARDRAALNTEAFF.